This TCR beta chain came from a study of spatial heterogeneity in lung cancer. Findings and limits, study-wide: For expanded intratumoral alpha and beta TCRs, counts tracked tumor mutation counts.

MiXCR, applied by TCRdb to the 5' RACE reads, yields one record per CDR3 protein. The sample includes fewer than 11,000 distinct CDR3 sequences, approximately 12% of them seen just once. The CDR3 is 16 residues long. V lost 5 bases and J 7 bases, leaving 21 bases between the germline ends. Per the germline V gene, CDR1 is MNHEY and CDR2 is SVGEGT. This clonotype rates as medium-sized. The antigen is not known. Time point defined: sample taken at primary tumor resection. Unsorted whole RNA of tumor, nontumor lung or frozen PBMC was sequenced. The rearrangement links TRBV6-2 or TRBV6-3 to TRBJ2-1; perhaps TRBD1 as D (5 bases). The clonotype originates from a male donor with early-stage non-small cell lung cancer. The sample was lung tumor tissue, taken at surgery. The CDR3 DNA reads as TGTGCCAGCAGTCGCCTTCCCATGGCAGGGTGGAATGAGCAGTTCTTC. Translation: CASSRLPMAGWNEQFF.